This T cell receptor (beta chain) was retrieved from a study of blood T cell repertoires in COVID-19. Method: immunoSEQ multiplex PCR; TCRdb's copy keeps in-frame clones and lacks some. The sample consists of about 30,000 clones, roughly two thirds of them appearing once. Trimming cost V 4 bases and J 6 bases, with 6 bases left between them. The CDR3 length is 11 residues. Germline values: CDR1 SGDLS, CDR2 YYNGEE. The source material was peripheral blood. The chain couples TRBV9 to TRBJ2-3, with D possibly matching TRBD2 (5 bases). The receptor comes from a human donor in a cohort sampled during active COVID-19. The CDR3 loop reads CASSTGDTQYF. CDR3 nucleotides: TGTGCCAGCAGCACGGGGGATACGCAGTATTTT.